The clone carrying this T cell receptor (beta chain) was observed a handful of times. The antigen is unknown. This sample is part of a study of Ad26.COV2.S vaccination and SARS-CoV-2 variants. Sequencing used immunoSEQ multiplex PCR; TCRdb keeps in-frame clones, though not all of them. The sample lists around 300,000 clones; about 88% were seen once. The treatment is: 15 to 20 received Ad26.COV2.S at low or high dose, single or two shots; roughly 5 received placebo; per-sample allocation not given. The samples date from day 63 after the first vaccine or placebo injection. A Boston donor was an adult aged 18-55 years. This CDR3 region has 17 residues. V lost 3 bases and J lost 1; bases outside the gene matches: 10. Germline-derived CDR1 and CDR2 are KGHSH and LQKENI. General study results and limits: The authors reported substantial breadth in spike-specific CD8+ and CD4+ T cell responses after vaccination.

The origin of this receptor is a person between 18 and 60 years old who received the Ad26.COV2.S COVID-19 vaccine or a placebo. The material was peripheral blood, obtained in a trial of Ad26.COV2.S vaccine versus placebo. The chain joins TRBV18 to TRBJ1-2; 8 bases line up with TRBD1. CDR3 protein: CASSPSYSGGHNYGYTF. The CDR3 coding sequence is TGTGCCAGCTCACCGAGCTATTCAGGGGGCCATAACTATGGCTACACCTTC.